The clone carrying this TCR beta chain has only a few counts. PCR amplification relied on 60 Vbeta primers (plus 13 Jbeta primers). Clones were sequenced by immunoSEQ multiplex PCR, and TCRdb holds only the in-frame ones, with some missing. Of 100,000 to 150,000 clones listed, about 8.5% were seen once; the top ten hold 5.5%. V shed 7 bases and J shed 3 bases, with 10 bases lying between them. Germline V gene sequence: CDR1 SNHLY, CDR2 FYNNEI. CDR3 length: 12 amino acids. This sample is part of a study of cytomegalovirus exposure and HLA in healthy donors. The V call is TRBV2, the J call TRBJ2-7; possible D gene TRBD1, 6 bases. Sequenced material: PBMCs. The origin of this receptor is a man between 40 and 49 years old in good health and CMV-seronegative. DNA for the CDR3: TGTGCCAGCAACCCACAGGGCTACGAGCAGTACTTC. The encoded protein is CASNPQGYEQYF.